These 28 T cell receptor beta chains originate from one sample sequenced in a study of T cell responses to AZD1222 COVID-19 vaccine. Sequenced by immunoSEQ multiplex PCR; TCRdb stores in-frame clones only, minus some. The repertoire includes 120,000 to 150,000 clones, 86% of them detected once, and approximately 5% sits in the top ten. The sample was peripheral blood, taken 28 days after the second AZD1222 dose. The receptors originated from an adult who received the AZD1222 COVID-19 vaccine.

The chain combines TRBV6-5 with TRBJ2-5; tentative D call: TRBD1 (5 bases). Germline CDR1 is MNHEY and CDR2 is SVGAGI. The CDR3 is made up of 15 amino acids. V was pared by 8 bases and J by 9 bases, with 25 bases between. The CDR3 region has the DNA TGTGCCAGCGGTATTGTGGACAACCGACCGAAAGCCCAGTACTTC. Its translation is CASGIVDNRPKAQYF.

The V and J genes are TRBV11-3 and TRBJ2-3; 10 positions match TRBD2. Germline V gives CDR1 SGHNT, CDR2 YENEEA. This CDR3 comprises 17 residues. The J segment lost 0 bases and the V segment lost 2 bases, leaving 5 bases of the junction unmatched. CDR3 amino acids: CASSLLTSGASTDTQYF. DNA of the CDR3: TGTGCCAGCAGCTTATTAACTAGCGGGGCTAGCACAGATACGCAGTATTTT.

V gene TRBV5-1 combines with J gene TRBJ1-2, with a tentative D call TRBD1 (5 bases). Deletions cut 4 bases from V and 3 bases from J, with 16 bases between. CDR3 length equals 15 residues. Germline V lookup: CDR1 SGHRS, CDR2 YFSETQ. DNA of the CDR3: TGCGCCAGCAGCCACCGTATTGGGGGAGACTATGGCTACACCTTC. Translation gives CASSHRIGGDYGYTF.

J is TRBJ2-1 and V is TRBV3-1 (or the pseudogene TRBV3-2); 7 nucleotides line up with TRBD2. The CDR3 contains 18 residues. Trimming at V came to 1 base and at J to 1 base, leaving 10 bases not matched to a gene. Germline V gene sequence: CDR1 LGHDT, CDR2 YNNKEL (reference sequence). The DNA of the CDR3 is TGTGCCAGCAGCCAAGCGGCGACTAGCACGGATTCCTACAATGAGCAGTTCTTC. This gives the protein CASSQAATSTDSYNEQFF.

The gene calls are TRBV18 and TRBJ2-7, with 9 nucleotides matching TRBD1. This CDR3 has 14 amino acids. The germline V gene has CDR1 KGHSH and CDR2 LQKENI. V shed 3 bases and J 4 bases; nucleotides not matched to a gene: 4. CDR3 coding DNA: TGTGCCAGCTCACCGACGGGACAGGGTTACGAGCAGTACTTC. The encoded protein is CASSPTGQGYEQYF.

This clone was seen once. The CDR3 DNA is TGTGCCAGCAGCCCGGACAGGGTGGTAGAGACCCAGTACTTC. This translates into CASSPDRVVETQYF. This chain links TRBV7-9 with TRBJ2-5; TRBD1 aligns across 8 bases. The CDR3 length is 14 residues. The germline gives CDR1 SEHNR, CDR2 FQNEAQ (reference sequence). Losses at the gene ends were 5 bases for V and 4 bases for J; bases not matched to a gene: 6.

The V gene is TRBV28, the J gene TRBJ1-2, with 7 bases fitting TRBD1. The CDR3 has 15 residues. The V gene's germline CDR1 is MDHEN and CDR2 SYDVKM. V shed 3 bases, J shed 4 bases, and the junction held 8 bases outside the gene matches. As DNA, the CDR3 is TGTGCCAGCAGTTTGGTATCCGGGACAGTCTATGGCTACACCTTC. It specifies CASSLVSGTVYGYTF.

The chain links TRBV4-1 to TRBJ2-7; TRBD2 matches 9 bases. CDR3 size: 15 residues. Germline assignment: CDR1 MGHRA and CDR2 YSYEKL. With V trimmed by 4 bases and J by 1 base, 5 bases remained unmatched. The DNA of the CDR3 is TGCGCCAGCAGCCTACTAGCGGGCTCTTCCTACGAGCAGTACTTC. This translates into CASSLLAGSSYEQYF.

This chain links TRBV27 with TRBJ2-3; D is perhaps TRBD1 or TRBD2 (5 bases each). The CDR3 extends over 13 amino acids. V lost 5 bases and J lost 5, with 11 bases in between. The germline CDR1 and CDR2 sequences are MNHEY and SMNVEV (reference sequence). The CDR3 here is CASSTGPGDTQYF. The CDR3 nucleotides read TGTGCCAGCAGTACGGGACCCGGAGATACGCAGTATTTT.

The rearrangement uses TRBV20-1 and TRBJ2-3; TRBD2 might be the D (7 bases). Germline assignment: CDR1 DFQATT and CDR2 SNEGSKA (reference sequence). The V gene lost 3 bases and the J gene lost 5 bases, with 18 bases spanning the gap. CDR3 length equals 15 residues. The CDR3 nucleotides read TGCAGTGCTAGTCCTGCGGGGGCCACGGGAGATACGCAGTATTTT. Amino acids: CSASPAGATGDTQYF.

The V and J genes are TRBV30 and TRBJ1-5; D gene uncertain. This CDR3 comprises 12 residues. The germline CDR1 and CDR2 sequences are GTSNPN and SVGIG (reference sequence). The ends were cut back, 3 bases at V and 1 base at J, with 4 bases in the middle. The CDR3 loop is CAWSLSNQPQHF. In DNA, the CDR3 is TGTGCCTGGAGCCTCAGCAATCAGCCCCAGCATTTT.

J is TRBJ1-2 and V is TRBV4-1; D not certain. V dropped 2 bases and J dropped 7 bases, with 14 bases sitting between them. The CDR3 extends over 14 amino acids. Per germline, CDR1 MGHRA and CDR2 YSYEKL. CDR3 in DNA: TGCGCCAGCAGCCAAACCCTGGGTGTCGGTGGCTACACCTTC. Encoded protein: CASSQTLGVGGYTF.

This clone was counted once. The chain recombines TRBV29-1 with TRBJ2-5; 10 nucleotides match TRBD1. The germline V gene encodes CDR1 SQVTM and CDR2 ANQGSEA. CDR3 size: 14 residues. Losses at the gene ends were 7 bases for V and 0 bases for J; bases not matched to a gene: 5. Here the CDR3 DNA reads TGCAGCGGCTGGACAGGGGGGTACCAAGAGACCCAGTACTTC. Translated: CSGWTGGYQETQYF.

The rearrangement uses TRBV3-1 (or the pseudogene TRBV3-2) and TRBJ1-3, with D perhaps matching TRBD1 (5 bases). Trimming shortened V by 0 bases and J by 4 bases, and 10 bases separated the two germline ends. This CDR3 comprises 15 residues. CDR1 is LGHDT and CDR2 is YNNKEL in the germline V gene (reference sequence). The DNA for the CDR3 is TGTGCCAGCAGCCAAGATTCAGGGATCGGAAACACCATATATTTT. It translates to CASSQDSGIGNTIYF.

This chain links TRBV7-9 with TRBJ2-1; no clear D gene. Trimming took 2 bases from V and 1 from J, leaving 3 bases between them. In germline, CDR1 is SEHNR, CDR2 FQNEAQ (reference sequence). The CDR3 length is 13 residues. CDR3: CASSLSSYNEQFF. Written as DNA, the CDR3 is TGTGCCAGCAGCTTATCATCCTACAATGAGCAGTTCTTC.

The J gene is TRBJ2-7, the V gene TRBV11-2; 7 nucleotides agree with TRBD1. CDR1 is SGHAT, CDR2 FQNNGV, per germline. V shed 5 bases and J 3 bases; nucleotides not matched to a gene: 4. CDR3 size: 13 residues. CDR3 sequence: CASSPGQIYEQYF. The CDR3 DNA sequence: TGTGCCAGCAGCCCGGGACAGATCTACGAGCAGTACTTC. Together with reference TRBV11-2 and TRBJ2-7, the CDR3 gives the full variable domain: EAGVAQSPRYKIIEKRQSVAFWCNPISGHATLYWYQQILGQGPKLLIQFQNNGVVDDSQLPKDRFSAERLKGVDSTLKIQPAKLEDSAVYLCASSPGQIYEQYFGPGTRLTVT.

The chain's CDR3 is CASSLSGELFF. The DNA for the CDR3 is TGTGCCAGCAGTTTGTCCGGGGAGCTGTTTTTT. This chain links TRBV12-3 or TRBV12-4 with TRBJ2-2; D remains ambiguous. The CDR3 has 11 amino acids. The V and J ends lost 3 bases and 6 bases respectively, with 2 bases between them.

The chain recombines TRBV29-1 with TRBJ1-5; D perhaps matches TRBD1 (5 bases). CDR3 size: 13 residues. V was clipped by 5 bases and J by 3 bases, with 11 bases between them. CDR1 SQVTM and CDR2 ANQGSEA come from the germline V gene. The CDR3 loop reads CSVRETVNQPQHF. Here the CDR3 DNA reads TGCAGCGTTCGGGAGACAGTCAATCAGCCCCAGCATTTT. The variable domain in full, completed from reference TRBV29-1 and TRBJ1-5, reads SAVISQKPSRDICQRGTSLTIQCQVDSQVTMMFWYRQQPGQSLTLIATANQGSEATYESGFVIDKFPISRPNLTFSTLTVSNMSPEDSSIYLCSVRETVNQPQHFGDGTRLSIL.

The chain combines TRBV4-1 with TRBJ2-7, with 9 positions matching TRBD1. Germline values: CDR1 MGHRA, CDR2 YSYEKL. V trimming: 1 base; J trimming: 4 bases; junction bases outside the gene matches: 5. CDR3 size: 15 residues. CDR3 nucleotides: TGCGCCAGCAGCCAAGGGACAGGGGCTTCATACGAGCAGTACTTC. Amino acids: CASSQGTGASYEQYF.

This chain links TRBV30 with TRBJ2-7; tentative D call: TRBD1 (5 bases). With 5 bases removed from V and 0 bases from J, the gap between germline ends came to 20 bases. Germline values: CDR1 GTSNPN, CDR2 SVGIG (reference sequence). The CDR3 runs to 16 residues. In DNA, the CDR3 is TGTGCCTGGCTAGACAAGACAGCAAACCTCTCCTACGAGCAGTACTTC. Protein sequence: CAWLDKTANLSYEQYF.

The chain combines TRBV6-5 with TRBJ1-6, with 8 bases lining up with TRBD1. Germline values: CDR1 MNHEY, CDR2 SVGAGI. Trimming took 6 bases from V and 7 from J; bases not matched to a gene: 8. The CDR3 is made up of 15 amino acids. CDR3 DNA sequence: TGTGCCAGCAGAACCCCGACAGGGGAGAATTCACCCCTCCACTTT. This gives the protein CASRTPTGENSPLHF.

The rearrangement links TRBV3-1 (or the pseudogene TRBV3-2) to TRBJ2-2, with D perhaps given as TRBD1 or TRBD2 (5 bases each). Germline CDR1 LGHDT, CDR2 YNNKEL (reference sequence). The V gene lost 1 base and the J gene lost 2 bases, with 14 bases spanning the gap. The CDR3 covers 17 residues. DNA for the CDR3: TGTGCCAGCAGCCAAGTCACCGGGACGGGCAACACCGGGGAGCTGTTTTTT. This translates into CASSQVTGTGNTGELFF.

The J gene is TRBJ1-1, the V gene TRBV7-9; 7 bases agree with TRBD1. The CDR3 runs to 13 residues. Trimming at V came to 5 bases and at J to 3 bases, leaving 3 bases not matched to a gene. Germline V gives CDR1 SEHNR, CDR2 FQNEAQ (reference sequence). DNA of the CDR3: TGTGCCAGCAGCAGTCAGGGGGACACTGAAGCTTTCTTT. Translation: CASSSQGDTEAFF. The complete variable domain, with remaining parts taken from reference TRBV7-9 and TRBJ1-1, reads DTGVSQNPRHKITKRGQNVTFRCDPISEHNRLYWYRQTLGQGPEFLTYFQNEAQLEKSRLLSDRFSAERPKGSFSTLEIQRTEQGDSAMYLCASSSQGDTEAFFGQGTRLTVV.

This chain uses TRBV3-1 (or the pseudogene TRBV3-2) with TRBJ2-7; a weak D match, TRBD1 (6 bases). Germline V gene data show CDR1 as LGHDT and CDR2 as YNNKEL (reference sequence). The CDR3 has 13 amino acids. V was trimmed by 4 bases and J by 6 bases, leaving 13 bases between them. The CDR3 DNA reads TGTGCCAGCAGCCCCCACTTGACAGGCGAGCAGTACTTC. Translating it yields CASSPHLTGEQYF.

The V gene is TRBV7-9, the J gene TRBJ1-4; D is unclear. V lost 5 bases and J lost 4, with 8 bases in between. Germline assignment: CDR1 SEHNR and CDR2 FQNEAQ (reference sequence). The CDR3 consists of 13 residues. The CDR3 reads CASSKGSNEKLFF. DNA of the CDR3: TGTGCCAGCAGCAAAGGGAGTAATGAAAAACTGTTTTTT.

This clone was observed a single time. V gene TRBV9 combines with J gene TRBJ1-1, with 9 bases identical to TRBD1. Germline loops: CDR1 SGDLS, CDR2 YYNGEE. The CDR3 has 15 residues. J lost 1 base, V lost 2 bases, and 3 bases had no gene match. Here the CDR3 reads CASSVRTGANTEAFF. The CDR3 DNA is TGTGCCAGCAGCGTCCGGACAGGGGCGAACACTGAAGCTTTCTTT.

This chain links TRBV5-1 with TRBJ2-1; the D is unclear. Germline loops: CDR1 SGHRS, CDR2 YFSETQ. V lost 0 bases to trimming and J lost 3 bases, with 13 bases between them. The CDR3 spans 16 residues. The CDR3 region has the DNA TGCGCCAGCAGCTTGGCGGCTGCCGTGAGCTACAATGAGCAGTTCTTC. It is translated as CASSLAAAVSYNEQFF.

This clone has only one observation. CDR3: CASSPDRGAAGQETQYF. CDR3 sequence (DNA): TGTGCCAGCAGCCCCGACAGAGGGGCAGCGGGGCAAGAGACCCAGTACTTC. The gene calls are TRBV7-9 and TRBJ2-5; 7 bases align to TRBD2. There are 17 residues in the CDR3. V gave up 5 bases and J gave up 2 bases; unmatched junction bases: 14. Germline CDR1 and CDR2: SEHNR and FQNEAQ (reference sequence).